These 2 T cell receptor beta chains came from one sample sequenced in a study of Ad26.COV2.S vaccination and SARS-CoV-2 variants. Generated by immunoSEQ multiplex PCR, the TCRdb table keeps only in-frame clones and is missing some. The sample has hundreds of thousands of clones; 80% to 90% are singletons. Treatment noted: about 20 received Ad26.COV2.S at low or high dose, single or two shots; roughly 5 received placebo; per-sample allocation not given. Material that was analyzed had been drawn on day 63 after the first vaccine or placebo injection. The specimen was peripheral blood, collected in a trial of Ad26.COV2.S vaccine versus placebo. The receptor set was obtained from a person between 18 and 65 years old who received the Ad26.COV2.S COVID-19 vaccine or a placebo.

This chain links TRBV9 with TRBJ2-2; D is unresolved. Looked up from germline, CDR1 is SGDLS and CDR2 is YYNGEE. V was cut by 4 bases and J by 4 bases, with 8 bases left in between. The CDR3 totals 13 residues. CDR3 region: CASSFRPTGELFF. CDR3 coding DNA: TGTGCCAGCAGCTTCCGCCCCACCGGGGAGCTGTTTTTT.

This chain links TRBV24-1 with TRBJ2-5, with 13 bases identical to TRBD2. With V trimmed by 3 bases and J by 4 bases, 16 bases remained unmatched. CDR1 and CDR2 from the germline V gene are KGHDR and SFDVKD. The length of the CDR3 is 20 residues. In DNA, the CDR3 is TGTGCCACCAGTGATCTCGGGACTAGCGGGGAATTTTTAGGCGGAGAGACCCAGTACTTC. It specifies CATSDLGTSGEFLGGETQYF.